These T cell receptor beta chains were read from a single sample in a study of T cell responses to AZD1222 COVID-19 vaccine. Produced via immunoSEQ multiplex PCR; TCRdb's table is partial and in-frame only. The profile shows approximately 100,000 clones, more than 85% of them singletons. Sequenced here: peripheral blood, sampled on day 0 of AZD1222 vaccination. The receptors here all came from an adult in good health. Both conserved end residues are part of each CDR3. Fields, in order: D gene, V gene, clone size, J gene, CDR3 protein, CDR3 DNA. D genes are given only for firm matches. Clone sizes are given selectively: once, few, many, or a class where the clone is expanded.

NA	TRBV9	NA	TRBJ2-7	CASSVLIYEQYF	TGTGCCAGCAGCGTCTTAATCTACGAGCAGTACTTC
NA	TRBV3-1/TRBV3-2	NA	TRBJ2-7	CASSQGEGVGHEQYF	TGTGCCAGCAGCCAAGGTGAGGGAGTTGGCCACGAGCAGTACTTC
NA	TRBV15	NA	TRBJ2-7	CATSRDTIGIQQYF	TGTGCCACCAGCAGAGATACGATTGGGATCCAGCAGTACTTC
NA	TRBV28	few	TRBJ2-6	CASSTLWDGSGANVLTF	TGTGCCAGCAGCACACTTTGGGACGGCTCTGGGGCCAACGTCCTGACTTTC
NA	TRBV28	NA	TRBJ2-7	CASSSISSSYEQYF	TGTGCCAGCAGTTCGATATCCAGTTCCTACGAGCAGTACTTC
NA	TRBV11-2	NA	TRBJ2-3	CASSLDRGTDTQYF	TGTGCCAGCAGCTTAGACAGGGGTACCGATACGCAGTATTTT
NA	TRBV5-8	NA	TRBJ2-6	CASSNNSGANVLTF	TGTGCCAGCAGCAACAACTCTGGGGCCAACGTCCTGACTTTC
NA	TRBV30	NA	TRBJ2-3	CAWARSVFTDTQYF	TGTGCCTGGGCCCGTAGCGTATTCACAGATACGCAGTATTTT
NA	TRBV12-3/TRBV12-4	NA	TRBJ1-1	CASLTGGHTEAFF	TGTGCCAGCTTAACCGGAGGGCACACTGAAGCTTTCTTT
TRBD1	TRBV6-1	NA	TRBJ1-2	CASSEPIRTGGYGYTF	TGTGCCAGCAGTGAACCCATCCGGACAGGGGGCTATGGCTACACCTTC
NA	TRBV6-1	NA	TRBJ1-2	CASSEEGRRGYTF	TGTGCCAGCAGTGAAGAGGGAAGGAGAGGCTACACCTTC
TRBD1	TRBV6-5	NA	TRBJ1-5	CASSSGQENQPQHF	TGTGCCAGCAGTTCCGGACAGGAGAATCAGCCCCAGCATTTT
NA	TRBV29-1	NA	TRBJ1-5	CSVSRGRDQPQHF	TGCAGCGTTTCCCGCGGGCGAGATCAGCCCCAGCATTTT
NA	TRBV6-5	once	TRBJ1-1	CASSLTPTRNTEAFF	TGTGCCAGCAGTTTGACCCCGACTCGGAACACTGAAGCTTTCTTT
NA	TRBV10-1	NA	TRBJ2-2	CASSEEASGTGELFF	TGCGCCAGCAGTGAGGAAGCGTCAGGCACCGGGGAGCTGTTTTTT
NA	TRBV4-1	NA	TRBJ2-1	CASSLRSAFNEQFF	TGCGCCAGCAGCCTAAGGTCCGCGTTCAATGAGCAGTTCTTC
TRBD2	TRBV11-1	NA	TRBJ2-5	CASSTRLAGGETQYF	TGTGCCAGCAGCACAAGACTAGCGGGTGGGGAGACCCAGTACTTC
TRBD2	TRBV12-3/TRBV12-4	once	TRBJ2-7	CASSFSGGTWQYF	TGTGCCAGCAGTTTTAGCGGGGGGACTTGGCAGTACTTC
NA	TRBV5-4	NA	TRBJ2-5	CASSSQGRQETQYF	TGTGCCAGCAGCTCACAAGGGAGACAAGAGACCCAGTACTTC
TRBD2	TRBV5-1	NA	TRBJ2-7	CASSPWTSGVGEQYF	TGCGCCAGCAGCCCCTGGACTAGCGGGGTTGGCGAGCAGTACTTC
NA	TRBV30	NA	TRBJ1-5	CAWSDRDGQPQHF	TGTGCCTGGAGTGACAGGGACGGTCAGCCCCAGCATTTT
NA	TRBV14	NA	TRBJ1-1	CASSQVPESSEAFF	TGTGCCAGCAGCCAAGTTCCGGAATCTTCGGAAGCTTTCTTT
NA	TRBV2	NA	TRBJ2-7	CASKRGSYEQYF	TGTGCCAGCAAGAGAGGATCCTACGAGCAGTACTTC
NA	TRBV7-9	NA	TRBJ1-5	CASSRWNQPQHF	TGTGCCAGCAGCCGGTGGAATCAGCCCCAGCATTTT
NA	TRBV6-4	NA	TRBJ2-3	CASRLTASTDTQYF	TGTGCCAGCAGGCTGACAGCCTCCACAGATACGCAGTATTTT
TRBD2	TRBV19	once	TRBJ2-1	CASSSGRAEVNEQFF	TGTGCCAGTAGTAGCGGGAGGGCCGAAGTCAATGAGCAGTTCTTC
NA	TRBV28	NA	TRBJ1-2	CSTGAINYGYTF	TGTTCCACCGGGGCGATTAACTATGGCTACACCTTC
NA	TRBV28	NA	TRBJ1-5	CASSLPGQINQPQHF	TGTGCCAGCAGTTTACCCGGGCAGATCAATCAGCCCCAGCATTTT
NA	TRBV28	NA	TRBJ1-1	CASKLTEAFF	TGTGCCAGCAAGCTCACTGAAGCTTTCTTT
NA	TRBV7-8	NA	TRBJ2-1	CASSLGPRGEQFF	TGTGCCAGCAGCTTAGGCCCCCGCGGTGAGCAGTTCTTC
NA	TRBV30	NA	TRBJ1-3	CAWMDSGNTIYF	TGTGCCTGGATGGACTCTGGAAACACCATATATTTT
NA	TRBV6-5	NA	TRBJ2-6	CASRNPVPGANVLTF	TGTGCCAGCAGAAACCCGGTCCCTGGGGCCAACGTCCTGACTTTC
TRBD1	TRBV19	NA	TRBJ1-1	CASSRGQYTEAFF	TGTGCCAGTAGTAGGGGACAGTACACTGAAGCTTTCTTT
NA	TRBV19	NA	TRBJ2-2	CASSRAGQSNTGELFF	TGTGCCAGTAGTAGGGCGGGACAGTCGAACACCGGGGAGCTGTTTTTT
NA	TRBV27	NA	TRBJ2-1	CASSFLGGDEQFF	TGTGCCAGCAGTTTTCTTGGTGGGGATGAGCAGTTCTTC
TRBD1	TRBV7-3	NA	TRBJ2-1	CASSSVPGQGFKAASNEQFF	TGTGCCAGCAGCTCAGTTCCGGGACAGGGTTTTAAGGCGGCGTCCAATGAGCAGTTCTTC
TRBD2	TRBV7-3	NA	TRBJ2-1	CASSLPGFAGDDEQFF	TGTGCCAGCAGCTTACCCGGCTTTGCGGGAGACGATGAGCAGTTCTTC
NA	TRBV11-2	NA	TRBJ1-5	CASSLGTGQPQHF	TGTGCCAGCAGCTTAGGCACAGGTCAGCCCCAGCATTTT
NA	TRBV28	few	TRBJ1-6	CASNQNNSPLHF	TGTGCCAGCAACCAGAATAATTCACCCCTCCACTTT
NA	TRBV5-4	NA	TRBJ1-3	CASSPGPASGNTIYF	TGTGCCAGCAGTCCCGGTCCCGCCTCTGGAAACACCATATATTTT
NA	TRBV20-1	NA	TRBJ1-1	CSASTEAFF	TGCAGTGCTAGCACTGAAGCTTTCTTT
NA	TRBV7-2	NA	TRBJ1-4	CASSHYVDEKLFF	TGTGCCAGCAGCCATTATGTGGATGAAAAACTGTTTTTT
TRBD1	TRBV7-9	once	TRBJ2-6	CASRRTGGFSGANVLTF	TGTGCCAGCAGACGGACAGGGGGATTTTCTGGGGCCAACGTCCTGACTTTC
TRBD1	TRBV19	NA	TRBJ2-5	CASRNRQGVGTQYF	TGTGCCAGTAGGAACCGACAGGGCGTCGGGACCCAGTACTTC
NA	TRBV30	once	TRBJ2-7	CALNRQRYEQYF	TGTGCCTTAAATAGGCAGAGGTACGAGCAGTACTTC
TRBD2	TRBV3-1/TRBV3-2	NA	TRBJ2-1	CASSQLGTSGNEQFF	TGTGCCAGCAGCCAATTGGGGACTAGCGGTAATGAGCAGTTCTTC
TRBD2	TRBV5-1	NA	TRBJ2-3	CASSWTPTSGGTDTQYF	TGCGCCAGCAGCTGGACCCCGACTAGCGGGGGCACAGATACGCAGTATTTT
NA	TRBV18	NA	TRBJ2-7	CASSPQPHEQYF	TGTGCCAGCTCACCACAACCCCACGAGCAGTACTTC
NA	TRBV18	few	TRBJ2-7	CASSLGKYEQYF	TGTGCCAGCTCCCTCGGGAAATACGAGCAGTACTTC
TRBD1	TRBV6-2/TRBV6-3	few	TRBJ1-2	CASSPTSRQGSYGYTF	TGTGCCAGCAGCCCAACATCACGACAGGGTAGCTATGGCTACACCTTC
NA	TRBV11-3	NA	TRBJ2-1	CASSQTEYNEQFF	TGTGCCAGCAGCCAGACTGAATACAATGAGCAGTTCTTC
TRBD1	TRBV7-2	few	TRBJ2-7	CASSPGTGGYEQYF	TGTGCCAGCAGCCCAGGGACAGGGGGCTACGAGCAGTACTTC
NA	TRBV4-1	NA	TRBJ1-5	CASSRWSESNQPQHF	TGCGCCAGCAGCCGATGGTCAGAGTCCAATCAGCCCCAGCATTTT
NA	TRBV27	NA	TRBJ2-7	CASSPEGRDYEQYF	TGTGCCAGCTCACCCGAAGGCAGGGACTACGAGCAGTACTTC
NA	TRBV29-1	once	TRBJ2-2	CSVLGVRSNTGELFF	TGCAGCGTCTTGGGGGTTCGATCGAACACCGGGGAGCTGTTTTTT
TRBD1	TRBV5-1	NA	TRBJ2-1	CASSEDRGPAFF	TGCGCCAGCAGCGAAGACAGGGGGCCCGCGTTCTTC
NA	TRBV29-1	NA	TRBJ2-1	CSVEDPRVLGNEQFF	TGCAGCGTTGAAGATCCCAGAGTCTTGGGGAATGAGCAGTTCTTC